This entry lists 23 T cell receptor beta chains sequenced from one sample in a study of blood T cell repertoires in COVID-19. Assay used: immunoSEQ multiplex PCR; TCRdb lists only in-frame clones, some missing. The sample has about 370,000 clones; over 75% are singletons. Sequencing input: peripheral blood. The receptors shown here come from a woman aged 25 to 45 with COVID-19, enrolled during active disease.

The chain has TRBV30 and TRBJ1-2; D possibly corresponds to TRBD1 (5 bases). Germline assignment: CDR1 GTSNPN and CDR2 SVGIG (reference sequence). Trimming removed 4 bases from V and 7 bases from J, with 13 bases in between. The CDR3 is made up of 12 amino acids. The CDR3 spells CAWIEVGVGYTF. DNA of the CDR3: TGTGCCTGGATCGAAGTAGGGGTTGGCTACACCTTC.

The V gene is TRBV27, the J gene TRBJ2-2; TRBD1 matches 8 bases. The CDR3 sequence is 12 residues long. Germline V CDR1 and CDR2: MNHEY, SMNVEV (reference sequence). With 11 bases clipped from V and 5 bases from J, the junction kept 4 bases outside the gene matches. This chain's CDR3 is CAVQGATGELFF. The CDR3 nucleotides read TGTGCCGTCCAGGGGGCAACCGGGGAGCTGTTTTTT.

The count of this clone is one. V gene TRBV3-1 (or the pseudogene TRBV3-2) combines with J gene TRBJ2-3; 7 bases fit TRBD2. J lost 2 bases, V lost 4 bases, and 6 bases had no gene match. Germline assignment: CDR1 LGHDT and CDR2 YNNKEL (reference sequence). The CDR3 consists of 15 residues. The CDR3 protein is CASSLLGGPTDTQYF. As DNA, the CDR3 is TGTGCCAGCAGCCTCCTGGGAGGGCCCACAGATACGCAGTATTTT.

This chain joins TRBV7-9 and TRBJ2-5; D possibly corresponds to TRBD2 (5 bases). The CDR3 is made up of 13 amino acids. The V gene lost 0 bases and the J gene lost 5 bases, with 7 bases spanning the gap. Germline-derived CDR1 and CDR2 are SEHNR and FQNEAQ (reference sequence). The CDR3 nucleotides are TGTGCCAGCAGCTTAGCCCCGGGGGAGACCCAGTACTTC. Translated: CASSLAPGETQYF.

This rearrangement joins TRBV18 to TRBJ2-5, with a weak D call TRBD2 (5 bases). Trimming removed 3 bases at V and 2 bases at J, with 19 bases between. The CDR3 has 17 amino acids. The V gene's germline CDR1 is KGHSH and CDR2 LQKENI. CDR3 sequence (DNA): TGTGCCAGCTCACCCACCGCTCGCAGCGGCCCTCAAGAGACCCAGTACTTC. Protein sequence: CASSPTARSGPQETQYF.

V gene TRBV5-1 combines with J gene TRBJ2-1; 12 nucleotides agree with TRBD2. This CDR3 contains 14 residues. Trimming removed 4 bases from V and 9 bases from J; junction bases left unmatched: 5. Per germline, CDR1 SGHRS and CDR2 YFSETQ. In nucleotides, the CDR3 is TGCGCCAGCAGCCCGGGGACTAGCGGGTTTGAGCAGTTCTTC. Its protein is CASSPGTSGFEQFF.

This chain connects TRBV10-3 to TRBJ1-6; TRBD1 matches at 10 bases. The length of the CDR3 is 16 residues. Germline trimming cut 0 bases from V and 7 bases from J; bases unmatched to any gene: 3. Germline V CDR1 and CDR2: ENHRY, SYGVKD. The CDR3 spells CAISESRGQGNSPLHF. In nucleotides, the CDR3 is TGTGCCATCAGTGAGTCGAGGGGACAGGGGAATTCACCCCTCCACTTT.

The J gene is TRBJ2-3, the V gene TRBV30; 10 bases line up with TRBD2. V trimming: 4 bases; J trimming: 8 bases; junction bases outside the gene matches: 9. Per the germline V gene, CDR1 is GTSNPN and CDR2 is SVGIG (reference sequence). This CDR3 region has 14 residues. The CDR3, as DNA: TGTGCCTGGACGGCTAGCGGGAGATCGAGTACGCAGTATTTT. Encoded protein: CAWTASGRSSTQYF.

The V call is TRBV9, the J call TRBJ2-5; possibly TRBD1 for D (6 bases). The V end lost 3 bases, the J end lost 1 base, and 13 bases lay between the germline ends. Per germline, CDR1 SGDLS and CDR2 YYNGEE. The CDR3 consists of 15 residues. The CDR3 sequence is CASSGRDRPQETQYF. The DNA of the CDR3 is TGTGCCAGCAGCGGACGAGACAGGCCCCAAGAGACCCAGTACTTC.

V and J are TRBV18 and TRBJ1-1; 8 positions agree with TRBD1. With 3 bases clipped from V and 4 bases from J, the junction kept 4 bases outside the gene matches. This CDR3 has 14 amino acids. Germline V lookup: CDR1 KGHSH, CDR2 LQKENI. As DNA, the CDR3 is TGTGCCAGCTCACCGACAGGGGTAGGCACTGAAGCTTTCTTT. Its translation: CASSPTGVGTEAFF.

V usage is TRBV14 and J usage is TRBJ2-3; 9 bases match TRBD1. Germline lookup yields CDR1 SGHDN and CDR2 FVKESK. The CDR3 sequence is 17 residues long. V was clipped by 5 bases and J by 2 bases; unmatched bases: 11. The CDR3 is CASSERPTGGPTDTQYF. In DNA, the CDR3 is TGTGCCAGCAGCGAACGCCCTACAGGGGGCCCCACAGATACGCAGTATTTT.

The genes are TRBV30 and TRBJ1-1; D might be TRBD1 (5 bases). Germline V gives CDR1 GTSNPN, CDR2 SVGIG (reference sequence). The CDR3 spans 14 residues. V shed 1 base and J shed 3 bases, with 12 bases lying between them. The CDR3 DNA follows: TGTGCCTGGAGTGATCAGGGAGGGTACACTGAAGCTTTCTTT. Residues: CAWSDQGGYTEAFF.

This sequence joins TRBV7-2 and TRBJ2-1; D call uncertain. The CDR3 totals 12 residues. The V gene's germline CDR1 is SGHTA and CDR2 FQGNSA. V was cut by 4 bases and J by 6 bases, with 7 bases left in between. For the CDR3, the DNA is TGTGCCAGCAGCTACGTAGTCAATGAGCAGTTCTTC. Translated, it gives CASSYVVNEQFF.

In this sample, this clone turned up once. The CDR3 coding sequence is TGTGCCAGCAGTTCCGGGACTAGCGTAGCTAGCACAGATACGCAGTATTTT. This gives the protein CASSSGTSVASTDTQYF. V and J are TRBV28 and TRBJ2-3, with TRBD2 matching 10 bases. In germline, CDR1 is MDHEN, CDR2 SYDVKM. V was clipped by 4 bases and J by 0 bases; unmatched bases: 7. This CDR3 comprises 17 residues.

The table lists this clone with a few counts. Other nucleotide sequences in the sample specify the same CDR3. DNA for the CDR3: TGTGCCAGCAGCTCTCCGGGACTGACCTACGAGCAGTACTTC. Translating it yields CASSSPGLTYEQYF. The V gene is TRBV7-2, the J gene TRBJ2-7, with D perhaps TRBD2 (6 bases). CDR1 is SGHTA, CDR2 FQGNSA, per germline. This CDR3 has 14 amino acids. The V end lost 4 bases, the J end lost 2 bases, and 12 bases lay between the germline ends.

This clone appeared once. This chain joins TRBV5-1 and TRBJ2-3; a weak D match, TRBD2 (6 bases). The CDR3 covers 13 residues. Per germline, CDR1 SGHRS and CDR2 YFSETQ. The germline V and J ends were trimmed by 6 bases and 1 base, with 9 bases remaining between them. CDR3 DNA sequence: TGCGCCAGCACGCGGGGCCGCACAGATACGCAGTATTTT. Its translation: CASTRGRTDTQYF.

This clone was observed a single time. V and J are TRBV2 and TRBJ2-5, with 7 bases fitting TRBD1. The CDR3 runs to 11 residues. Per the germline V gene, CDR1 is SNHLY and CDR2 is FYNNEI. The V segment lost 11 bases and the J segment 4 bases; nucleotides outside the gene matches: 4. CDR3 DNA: TGTGCCGGAGACAGGGCAGAGACCCAGTACTTC. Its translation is CAGDRAETQYF.

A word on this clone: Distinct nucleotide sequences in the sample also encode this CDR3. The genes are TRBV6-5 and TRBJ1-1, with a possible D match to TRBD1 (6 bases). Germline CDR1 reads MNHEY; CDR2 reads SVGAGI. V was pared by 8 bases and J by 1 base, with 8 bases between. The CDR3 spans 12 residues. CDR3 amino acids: CASRRGNTEAFF. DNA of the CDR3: TGTGCCAGCCGCAGGGGGAACACTGAAGCTTTCTTT.

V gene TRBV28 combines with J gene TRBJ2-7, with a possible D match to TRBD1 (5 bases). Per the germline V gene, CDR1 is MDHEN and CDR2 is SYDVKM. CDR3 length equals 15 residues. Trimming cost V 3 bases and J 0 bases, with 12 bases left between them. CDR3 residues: CASSFQGRHSYEQYF. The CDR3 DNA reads TGTGCCAGCAGTTTTCAGGGCCGTCACTCCTACGAGCAGTACTTC.

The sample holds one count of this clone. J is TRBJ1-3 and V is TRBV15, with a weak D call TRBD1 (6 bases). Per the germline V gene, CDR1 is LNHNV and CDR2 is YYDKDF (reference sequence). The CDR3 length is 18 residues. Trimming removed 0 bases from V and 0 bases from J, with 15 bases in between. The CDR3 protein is CATSRDLPGADSGNTIYF. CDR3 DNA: TGTGCCACCAGCAGAGATCTGCCAGGGGCCGACTCTGGAAACACCATATATTTT.

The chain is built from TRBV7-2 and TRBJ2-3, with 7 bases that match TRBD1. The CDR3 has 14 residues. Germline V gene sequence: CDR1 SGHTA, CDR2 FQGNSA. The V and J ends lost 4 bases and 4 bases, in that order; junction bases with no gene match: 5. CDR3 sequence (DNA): TGTGCCAGCAGCTCAGACAGGGTCTCAGATACGCAGTATTTT. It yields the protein CASSSDRVSDTQYF.

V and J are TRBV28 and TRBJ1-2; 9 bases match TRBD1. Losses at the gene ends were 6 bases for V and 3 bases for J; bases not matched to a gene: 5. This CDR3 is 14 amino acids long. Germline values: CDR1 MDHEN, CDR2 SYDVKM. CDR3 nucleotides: TGTGCCAGCAGACCACAGGGGGCTTACTATGGCTACACCTTC. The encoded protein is CASRPQGAYYGYTF.

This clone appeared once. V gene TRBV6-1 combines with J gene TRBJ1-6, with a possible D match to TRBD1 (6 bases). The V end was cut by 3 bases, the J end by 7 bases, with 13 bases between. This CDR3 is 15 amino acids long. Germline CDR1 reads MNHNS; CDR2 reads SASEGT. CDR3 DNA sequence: TGTGCCAGCAGTGAGTTCAGGGGTTGGAATTCACCCCTCCACTTT. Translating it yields CASSEFRGWNSPLHF.